The present T cell receptor (beta chain) was sequenced within a study of molecular identifiers for immune sequencing clone quantification. Turning to the study itself: RNA, taken in replicates from 20,000 or 100,000 naive CD8 cells, was split five ways, with four sequenced.

Concerning this clonotype itself: What it recognizes is unknown. A much more abundant neighbour one base away suggests this may be a read error.

Listed TCR primers and previously described methods were used for bulk TCR libraries. TCRdb recomputed calls from the PCR reads with MiXCR, one row per CDR3 protein. The data contain 80,000 to 130,000 distinct CDR3 sequences, over 30% of them singletons. Sorting selected naive CD8 T cells with a CD8+CD4-CCR7+CD45RA+ phenotype. Findings of the study overall: Jurkat TCR RNA spiked in from one cell (amid 960,000 or so naive cells) was reportedly detectable.

Sample: naive CD8+ T cells from blood, with Jurkat cell RNA spiked in. The subset denotes: FACS-sorted CD8+CD4-CCR7+CD45RA+ naive T cells. The receptor comes from a human donor in good health. Some libraries in this study had Jurkat cell RNA spiked in.

CDR3 DNA sequence: TGCAGCGTGGCCGGGACTAGCGGGAGTCGAACCGGGGAGCTGATTTTT. It codes for CSVAGTSGSRTGELIF. The chain couples TRBV29-1 to TRBJ2-2, with 14 bases identical to TRBD2. Germline CDR1 is SQVTM and CDR2 is ANQGSEA. This CDR3 has 16 residues.